This T cell receptor (beta chain) derives from a study of T cell responses to AZD1222 COVID-19 vaccine. Here immunoSEQ multiplex PCR was the method, and the copy in TCRdb shows in-frame clones only, minus some. Here the sample spans roughly 100,000 clones, 85% to 90% being singletons. For this clone: Its antigen is not known.

This CDR3 is built from 14 residues. V was shortened by 5 bases and J by 1 base, with 12 bases between the two germline ends. Germline assignment: CDR1 SGHRS and CDR2 YFSETQ. Findings and caveats of the study: Only after the peak T cell response were repertoires sampled. Spike as a whole was targeted by vaccine-associated CD4 TCRs, dominant at 160-218 and 743-854. Reportedly, close to half of spike-specific TCRs are directed against unmutated variant regions.

The chain employs TRBV5-1 and TRBJ1-1, with D possibly being TRBD1 (5 bases). The receptor was derived from an adult in good health. Sequencing was performed on peripheral blood, taken on day 0 of AZD1222 vaccination. The CDR3 protein is CASSRAGRNTEAFF. The CDR3 nucleotides read TGCGCCAGCAGTCGGGCAGGGCGGAACACTGAAGCTTTCTTT.